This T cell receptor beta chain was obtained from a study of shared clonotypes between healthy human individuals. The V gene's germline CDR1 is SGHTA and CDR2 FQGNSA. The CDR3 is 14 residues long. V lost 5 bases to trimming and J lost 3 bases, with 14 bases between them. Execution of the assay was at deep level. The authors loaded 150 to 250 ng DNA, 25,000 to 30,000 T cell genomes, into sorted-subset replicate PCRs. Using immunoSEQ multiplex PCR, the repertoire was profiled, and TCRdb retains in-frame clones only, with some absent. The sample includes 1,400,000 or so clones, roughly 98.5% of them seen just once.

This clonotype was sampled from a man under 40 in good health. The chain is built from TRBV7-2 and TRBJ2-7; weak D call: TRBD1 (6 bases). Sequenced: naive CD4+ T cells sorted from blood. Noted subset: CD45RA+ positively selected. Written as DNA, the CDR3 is TGTGCCAGCAGCAGGAGAGGACAGCGCTACGAGCAGTACTTC. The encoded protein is CASSRRGQRYEQYF.